This T cell receptor beta chain comes out of a study of cytomegalovirus exposure and HLA in healthy donors. Study-level background: Samples from HLA-typed donors yielded about 85 million unique TCRs in an early data release. General study points: Later analysis reportedly placed an Asian-associated ancestry cluster below the roughly 700-donor mean in N-insertions. Overall, roughly 150 TCR beta chains were annotated as cytomegalovirus-associated. The classifier was said to identify cytomegalovirus status with high specificity and sensitivity.

Trimming cost V 5 bases and J 6 bases; bases outside gene matches: 4. The CDR3 runs 13 residues. From germline, CDR1 is MRHNA and CDR2 SNTAGT. It was with 60 Vbeta and 13 Jbeta primers that the PCR ran. Sequencing used immunoSEQ multiplex PCR; TCRdb keeps in-frame clones, though not all of them. This sample yields over 150,000 clones, of which under 80% are seen a single time; around 4% belongs to the top ten. Regarding this clone: Its antigen is unknown.

This chain uses TRBV6-4 with TRBJ2-1; TRBD1 matches at 7 bases. The receptor comes from a man in his forties in good health and CMV-seronegative. Sequenced: PBMCs. In DNA, the CDR3 is TGTGCCAGCAGTCCCGGGACAGTCAATGAGCAGTTCTTC. It is translated as CASSPGTVNEQFF.